One sample yielded the 8 T cell receptor beta chains listed below, sequenced in a study of Tregs in tolerant kidney transplant recipients. Measured with immunoSEQ multiplex PCR; TCRdb has only the in-frame clones, and not every one. The sample includes roughly 69,000 clones, around 98% of them seen just once. The source was Tregs from blood, collected before the transplant. These receptors were taken from a human donor who received a combined kidney and bone marrow transplant.

The chain couples TRBV14 to TRBJ2-7; the D gene is possibly TRBD2 (5 bases). Trimming pared 2 bases from V and 11 bases from J, leaving 22 bases between. This CDR3 is built from 15 residues. The germline gives CDR1 SGHDN, CDR2 FVKESK. DNA for the CDR3: TGTGCCAGCAGCCAATCCGTCACAACGAGCAGGCGGGAGTACTTC. It specifies CASSQSVTTSRREYF.

The chain has TRBV27 and TRBJ2-3, with 7 nucleotides matching TRBD2. This CDR3 has 14 residues. The germline gives CDR1 MNHEY, CDR2 SMNVEV (reference sequence). Unmatched junction bases numbered 3, after V lost 4 bases and J lost 2 bases. The CDR3 DNA reads TGTGCCAGCAGTTGGACTAGTTACACAGATACGCAGTATTTT. It yields the protein CASSWTSYTDTQYF.

The rearrangement links TRBV25-1 to TRBJ1-6; D unclear. Germline V lookup: CDR1 MGHDK, CDR2 SYGVNS. V was clipped by 1 base and J by 4 bases, with 11 bases between them. This CDR3 is built from 16 residues. CDR3 amino acids: CASSESGRRYNSPLHF. DNA of the CDR3: TGTGCCAGCAGTGAATCCGGCAGGCGATATAATTCACCCCTCCACTTT.

The J gene is TRBJ2-7, the V gene TRBV6-5; no firm D call. CDR3 length equals 12 residues. Germline CDR1 reads MNHEY; CDR2 reads SVGAGI. V shed 5 bases and J shed 3 bases, with 8 bases lying between them. Here the CDR3 DNA reads TGTGCCAGCAGTGGGCAGAACTACGAGCAGTACTTC. It codes for CASSGQNYEQYF.

V is TRBV18 and J is TRBJ1-2, with 7 bases identical to TRBD1. Germline CDR1 KGHSH, CDR2 LQKENI. The CDR3 is 15 residues long. Losses at the gene ends were 3 bases for V and 5 bases for J; bases not matched to a gene: 9. The CDR3 nucleotides read TGTGCCAGCTCACCGCGACAGGGTCAACGGTATGGCTACACCTTC. Protein sequence: CASSPRQGQRYGYTF.

This clone was counted a single time. The chain uses TRBV4-3 and TRBJ1-4; possible D gene TRBD1, 6 bases. V lost 2 bases to trimming and J lost 8 bases, with 15 bases between them. The CDR3 contains 15 residues. Germline V gene sequence: CDR1 LGHNA, CDR2 YSLEER. In DNA form, the CDR3 reads TGCGCCAGCAGCCAACAAACAGGGTTTAACGAAAAACTGTTTTTT. Encoded protein: CASSQQTGFNEKLFF.

This sequence joins TRBV4-1 and TRBJ2-3; TRBD2 is a possible D gene (7 bases). Germline-derived CDR1 and CDR2 are MGHRA and YSYEKL. The CDR3 is 16 amino acids. The ends were cut back, 3 bases at V and 2 bases at J, with 15 bases in the middle. CDR3 amino acids: CASSHVRGAFTDTQYF. The DNA for the CDR3 is TGCGCCAGCAGCCATGTCCGGGGGGCCTTCACAGATACGCAGTATTTT.

V usage is TRBV2 and J usage is TRBJ2-5; TRBD2 matches 10 bases. The CDR3 sequence is 17 residues long. Looked up from germline, CDR1 is SNHLY and CDR2 is FYNNEI. The V gene end was trimmed by 5 bases and the J gene end by 4 bases; junction bases not matched to a gene: 13. CDR3 region: CASSTARVSGRGETQYF. CDR3 DNA sequence: TGTGCCAGCAGTACGGCAAGGGTGAGCGGGAGGGGAGAGACCCAGTACTTC.